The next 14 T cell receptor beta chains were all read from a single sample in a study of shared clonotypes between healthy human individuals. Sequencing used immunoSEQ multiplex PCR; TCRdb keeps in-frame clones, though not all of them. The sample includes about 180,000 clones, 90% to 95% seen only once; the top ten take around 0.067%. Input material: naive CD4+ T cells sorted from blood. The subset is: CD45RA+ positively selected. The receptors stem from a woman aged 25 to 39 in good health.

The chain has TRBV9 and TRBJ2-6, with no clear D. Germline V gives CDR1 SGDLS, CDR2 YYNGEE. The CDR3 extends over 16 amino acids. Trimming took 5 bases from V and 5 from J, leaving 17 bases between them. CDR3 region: CASRELKQSRANVLTF. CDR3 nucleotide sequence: TGTGCCAGCAGAGAACTCAAACAAAGTCGGGCCAACGTCCTGACTTTC.

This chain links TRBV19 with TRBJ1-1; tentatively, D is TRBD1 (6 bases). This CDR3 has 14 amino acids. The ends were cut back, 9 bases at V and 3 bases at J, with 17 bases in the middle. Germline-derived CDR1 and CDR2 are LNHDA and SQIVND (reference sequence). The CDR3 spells CASEGGDTYTEAFF. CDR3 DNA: TGTGCCAGCGAGGGGGGGGACACCTACACTGAAGCTTTCTTT.

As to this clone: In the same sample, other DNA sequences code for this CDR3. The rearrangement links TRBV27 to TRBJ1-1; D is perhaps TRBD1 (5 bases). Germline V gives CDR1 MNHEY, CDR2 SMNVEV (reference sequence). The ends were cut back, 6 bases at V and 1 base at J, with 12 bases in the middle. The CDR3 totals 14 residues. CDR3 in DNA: TGTGCCAGCAGCGCAGGGTGGGGGAACACTGAAGCTTTCTTT. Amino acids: CASSAGWGNTEAFF.

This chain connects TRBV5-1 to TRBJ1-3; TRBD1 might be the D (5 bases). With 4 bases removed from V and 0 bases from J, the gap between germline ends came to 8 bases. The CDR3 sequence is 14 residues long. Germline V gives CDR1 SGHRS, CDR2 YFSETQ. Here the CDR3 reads CASSLDSSGNTIYF. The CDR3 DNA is TGCGCCAGCAGCCTCGACAGCTCTGGAAACACCATATATTTT.

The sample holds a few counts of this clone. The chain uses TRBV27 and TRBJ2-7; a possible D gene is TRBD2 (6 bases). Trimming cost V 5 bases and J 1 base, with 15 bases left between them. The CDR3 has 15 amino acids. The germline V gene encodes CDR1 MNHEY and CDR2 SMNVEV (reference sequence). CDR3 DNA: TGTGCCAGCAGTGAGTACGGGACTGTATCCTACGAGCAGTACTTC. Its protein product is CASSEYGTVSYEQYF.

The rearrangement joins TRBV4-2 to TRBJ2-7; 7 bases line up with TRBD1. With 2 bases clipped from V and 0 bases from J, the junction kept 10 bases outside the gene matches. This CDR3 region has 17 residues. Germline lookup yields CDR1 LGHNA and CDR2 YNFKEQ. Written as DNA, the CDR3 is TGTGCCAGCAGCCAATCCCCCAGGGGGACCGGCTCCTACGAGCAGTACTTC. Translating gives CASSQSPRGTGSYEQYF.

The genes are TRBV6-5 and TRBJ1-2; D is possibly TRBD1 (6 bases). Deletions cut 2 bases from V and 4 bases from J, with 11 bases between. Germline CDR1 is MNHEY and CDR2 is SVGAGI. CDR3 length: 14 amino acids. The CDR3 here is CASSYGRGSYGYTF. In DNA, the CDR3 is TGTGCCAGCAGTTACGGCAGGGGATCCTATGGCTACACCTTC.

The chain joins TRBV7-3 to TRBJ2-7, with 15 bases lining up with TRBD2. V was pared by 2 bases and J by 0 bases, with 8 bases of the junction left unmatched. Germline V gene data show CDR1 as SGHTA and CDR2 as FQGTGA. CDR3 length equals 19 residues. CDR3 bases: TGTGCCAGCAGCTTAGGGAGGACTAGCGGGAGGGGGTCCTCCTACGAGCAGTACTTC. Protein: CASSLGRTSGRGSSYEQYF.

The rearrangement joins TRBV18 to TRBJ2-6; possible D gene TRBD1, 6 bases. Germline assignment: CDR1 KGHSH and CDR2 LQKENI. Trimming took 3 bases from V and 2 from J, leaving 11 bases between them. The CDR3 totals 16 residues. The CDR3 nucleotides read TGTGCCAGCTCACCTACTACAGGGACTGGGGCCAACGTCCTGACTTTC. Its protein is CASSPTTGTGANVLTF.

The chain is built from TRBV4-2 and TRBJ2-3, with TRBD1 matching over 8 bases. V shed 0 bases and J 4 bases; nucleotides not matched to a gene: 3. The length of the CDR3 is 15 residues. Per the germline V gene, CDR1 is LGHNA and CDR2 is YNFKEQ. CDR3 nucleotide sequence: TGTGCCAGCAGCCAAGATCAGGGGGCTTCAGATACGCAGTATTTT. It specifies CASSQDQGASDTQYF.

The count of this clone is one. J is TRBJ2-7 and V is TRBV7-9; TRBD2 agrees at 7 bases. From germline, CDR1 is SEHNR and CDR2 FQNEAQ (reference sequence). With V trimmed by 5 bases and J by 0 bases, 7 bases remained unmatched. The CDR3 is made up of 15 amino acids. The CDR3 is CASSHWGGSSYEQYF. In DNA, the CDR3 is TGTGCCAGCAGCCACTGGGGGGGAAGCTCCTACGAGCAGTACTTC. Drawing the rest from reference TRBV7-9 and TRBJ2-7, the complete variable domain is DTGVSQNPRHKITKRGQNVTFRCDPISEHNRLYWYRQTLGQGPEFLTYFQNEAQLEKSRLLSDRFSAERPKGSFSTLEIQRTEQGDSAMYLCASSHWGGSSYEQYFGPGTRLTVT.

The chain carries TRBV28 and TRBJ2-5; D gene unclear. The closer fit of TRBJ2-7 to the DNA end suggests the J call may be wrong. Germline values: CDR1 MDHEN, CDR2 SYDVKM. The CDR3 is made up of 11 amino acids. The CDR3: CASSSRREQYF. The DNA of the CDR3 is TGTGCCAGCAGCTCCCGGCGCGAGCAGTACTTC.

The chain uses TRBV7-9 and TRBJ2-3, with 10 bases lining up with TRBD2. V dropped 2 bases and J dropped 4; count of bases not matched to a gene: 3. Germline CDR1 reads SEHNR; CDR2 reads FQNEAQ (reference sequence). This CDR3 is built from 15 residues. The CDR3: CASSLTSGISDTQYF. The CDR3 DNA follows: TGTGCCAGCAGCTTAACTAGCGGGATCTCAGATACGCAGTATTTT. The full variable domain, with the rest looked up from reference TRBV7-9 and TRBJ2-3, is DTGVSQNPRHKITKRGQNVTFRCDPISEHNRLYWYRQTLGQGPEFLTYFQNEAQLEKSRLLSDRFSAERPKGSFSTLEIQRTEQGDSAMYLCASSLTSGISDTQYFGPGTRLTVL.

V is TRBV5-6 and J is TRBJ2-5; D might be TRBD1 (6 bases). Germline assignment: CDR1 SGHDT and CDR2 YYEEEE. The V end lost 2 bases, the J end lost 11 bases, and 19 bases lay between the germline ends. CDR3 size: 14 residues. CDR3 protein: CASSFRGRAGEQYF. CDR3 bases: TGTGCCAGCAGCTTCCGTGGCAGGGCAGGGGAGCAGTACTTC.